This T cell receptor (beta chain) was sequenced for a study of spatial heterogeneity in lung cancer (dated by TCRdb to about 2019). Notes on the research overall: Beta-chain transcripts were consistently detected in greater numbers than alpha-chain transcripts, which likely reflects a higher abundance of beta-chain transcripts. In tumor regions, TCR transcript counts showed a strong correlation with a T cell transcriptional module score derived from matched bulk RNA-seq. In the raw uncorrected reads, each unique combination of TCR and UMI appeared on average more than ten times. In non-small cell lung cancer, the study quantitatively compared TCR alpha and beta repertoires across several tumor regions, matched nontumor lung, and blood. The study linked features of the TCR repertoire to counts of nonsynonymous mutations, which were determined by whole-exome sequencing of tumor tissue. At surgery, both alpha and beta chains were TCR-sequenced in more than 200 tumor regions, fewer than 65 matched nontumor lung samples and a few dozen PBMC samples. General conclusions and limits of the study: TCR-seq coverage of tumor T cells was estimated to be only about 6.7% for alpha chains and about 13% for beta chains. Counts of ubiquitous and regional expanded TCRs were found to correlate with counts of ubiquitous and regional nonsynonymous mutations, respectively. The tumor nonsynonymous mutation count correlated with the number of expanded alpha and beta TCRs within the tumor. Additional single-cell paired TCR alpha and beta sequencing was considered necessary to confirm, at a functional level, the hypothesis that regional TCRs recognize regional mutations.

Library prep was done by 5' RACE. Sequenced on a NextSeq 500. In the TCR library protocol, a unique molecular identifier was attached to each TCR cDNA molecule so that PCR and sequencing errors could be corrected. On the authors' methods: TCR identification, UMI-based error correction and CDR3 extraction were performed with Decombinator tools. TCRs above a frequency of 2 per 1,000, corresponding to the top 1% of the tumor frequency distribution, were defined as expanded. Expanded tumor TCRs statistically deemed absent (corrected P<0.05) from at least one tumor region were classed as regional, and all other expanded tumor TCRs were classed as ubiquitous. Renyi diversity was computed with the R vegan package after each repertoire had been subsampled 100 times to 5,000 TCRs. CDR3 similarity networks were built from amino acid triplet string-kernel similarity, with CDR3s being connected when pairwise similarity was above 0.82. TCRdb itself trimmed the public reads at Q25 with fastp, ran MiXCR and retained productive beta chains. All rows with the same CDR3 protein become a single entry with the most common DNA and genes. The V and J calls and clone size are TCRdb's, not the authors'. The sample has 2,000 to 3,000 distinct CDR3 sequences on record, roughly 13% of them singletons. The top ten hold 9% to 10% of the sample.

This clonotype is medium-sized (0.01 to 0.1%). The antigen it recognizes is unknown. Within one base of it there is no much larger clone, and no base qualities were kept. Interpreted using the paper, the time point label stands for: sample taken at primary tumor resection. Donors were 72 patients with early-stage, untreated non-small cell lung cancer from the lung TRACERx cohort. TCR sequencing used whole RNA extracted from tumor and nontumor lung tissue, or from cryopreserved PBMC samples, without cell sorting. Only patients with enough RNA available from two or more tumor regions were chosen for TCR sequencing. Before being selected, tumor and adjacent nontumor lung specimens were reviewed by a lung pathologist. This clonotype was obtained from a male donor with early-stage non-small cell lung cancer. The sample in question was lung tumor tissue, obtained at surgery.

This receptor carries the CDR3 CSARPRGRAEAFF. The sequenced DNA: TGCAGTGCTAGGCCCAGGGGCAGGGCTGAAGCTTTCTTT. The chain joins TRBV20-1 to TRBJ1-1; TRBD1 is a possible D gene, resting on 6 matching bases. Sequences DFQATT (CDR1) and SNEGSKA (CDR2) are obtained from the germline V gene (reference sequence). Trimming removed 3 bases from V and 6 bases from J, leaving 14 bases between the germline ends. The CDR3 numbers 13 residues from cysteine through phenylalanine. The DNA shown is the 39-base CDR3, in frame from base 1.